The subject of this entry is one T cell receptor beta chain. No antigen is known for it. The data were taken from a study of T cell responses to AZD1222 COVID-19 vaccine. Notes on the study in general: Seropositivity was recorded at baseline in only six AZD1222 recipients. Most donors were white British, females outnumbered males, and clonal diversity was possibly underestimated. Spike-specific TCR repertoires showed rising breadth and depth after two AZD1222 doses.

The method was immunoSEQ multiplex PCR; TCRdb's version includes in-frame clones alone and lacks a portion of them. In the table there are over 150,000 clones, 85% to 95% of which are singletons. V lost 6 bases, J lost 0 bases, and 14 bases lay in between. Per the germline V gene, CDR1 is LNHDA and CDR2 is SQIVND (reference sequence). The CDR3 loop spans 15 amino acids. This TCR came from an adult in good health. Specimen: peripheral blood, collected on day 0 of AZD1222 vaccination. The J gene is TRBJ1-1, the V gene TRBV19, with TRBD1 as a possible D gene (5 bases). The CDR3 DNA reads TGTGCCAGTAGCCTCCTCGGGGGGATGAACACTGAAGCTTTCTTT. This gives the protein CASSLLGGMNTEAFF.